This entry lists 19 T cell receptor beta chains sequenced from one sample in a study of T cells in Graves' hyperthyroidism and ophthalmopathy. Amplification targeted TCR beta CDR3 regions from RNA transcripts. With the HTBI primer set, the TCR CDR3 went through a first round of RT-PCR. TCRdb passed the multiplex PCR reads through MiXCR, listing each CDR3 protein once. The sample lists around 500,000 distinct CDR3 sequences; around an eighth were seen once. What was sequenced was blood. All receptors come from a woman younger than 30 with Graves' hyperthyroidism.

The table lists this clonotype with many counts. This chain uses TRBV6-5 with TRBJ2-1; 11 bases agree with TRBD2. From germline, CDR1 is MNHEY and CDR2 SVGAGI. The CDR3 sequence is 15 residues long. V shed 2 bases and J 8 bases; nucleotides not matched to a gene: 5. CDR3 in DNA: TGTGCCAGCAGTTACGCCCTAGCGGGAGGCGATGAGCAGTTCTTC. It yields the protein CASSYALAGGDEQFF.

The table lists this clonotype with many counts. The genes are TRBV27 and TRBJ1-1, with D possibly matching TRBD1 (5 bases). Trimming cost V 6 bases and J 0 bases, with 23 bases left between them. The CDR3 contains 18 residues. Per germline, CDR1 MNHEY and CDR2 SMNVEV (reference sequence). The CDR3: CASSPLSRDGYLNTEAFF. CDR3 DNA: TGTGCCAGCAGCCCCCTCTCCCGGGACGGATACTTGAACACTGAAGCTTTCTTT.

This clonotype was observed at least ten times. The V and J genes are TRBV7-9 and TRBJ1-5; D unresolved. The CDR3 runs 14 residues. The germline V and J ends were trimmed by 0 bases and 5 bases, with 8 bases remaining between them. CDR1 SEHNR and CDR2 FQNEAQ come from the germline V gene (reference sequence). The DNA for the CDR3 is TGTGCCAGCAGCTTAGCGGATGGATATCAGCCCCAGCATTTT. The encoded protein is CASSLADGYQPQHF.

About this clonotype itself: This clone may be a read error of a much larger clone one base away. The CDR3 does not end in the conserved phenylalanine or tryptophan, so this is likely a read error. The rearrangement joins TRBV3-1 to TRBJ1-1; 7 positions agree with TRBD1. The V gene end was trimmed by 6 bases and the J gene end by 4 bases; junction bases not matched to a gene: 8. In germline, CDR1 is LGHDT, CDR2 YNNKEL (reference sequence). This CDR3 comprises 14 residues. CDR3 in amino acids: CASSPDRVGTEAFL. The DNA of the CDR3 is TGTGCCAGCAGTCCTGACAGGGTAGGCACTGAAGCTTTCCTT.

This clonotype has a count of ten or more. The chain recombines TRBV11-2 with TRBJ2-7; D unclear. This CDR3 has 14 residues. Germline assignment: CDR1 SGHAT and CDR2 FQNNGV. The V gene lost 1 base and the J gene lost 5 bases, with 12 bases spanning the gap. The CDR3 loop is CASSLGNLMDEQYV. Here the CDR3 DNA reads TGTGCCAGCAGCTTAGGGAACCTCATGGACGAGCAGTACGTC.

This clonotype was counted many times. The chain has TRBV11-3 and TRBJ1-2; TRBD1 matches 8 bases. Per the germline V gene, CDR1 is SGHNT and CDR2 is YENEEA. The V segment lost 4 bases and the J segment 5 bases; nucleotides outside the gene matches: 3. This CDR3 has 13 amino acids. The CDR3 loop is CASSWRQGYGYTF. The CDR3 coding sequence is TGTGCCAGCAGCTGGCGACAGGGGTATGGCTACACCTTC.

CDR3 amino acids: CAISATRLAGEETQYF. DNA for the CDR3: TGTGCCATCAGTGCGACTAGACTAGCGGGAGAAGAGACCCAGTACTTC. The genes are TRBV10-3 and TRBJ2-5, with 12 positions matching TRBD2. CDR3 length: 16 amino acids. With 4 bases clipped from V and 3 bases from J, the junction kept 6 bases outside the gene matches. CDR1 is ENHRY and CDR2 is SYGVKD in the germline V gene.

This clonotype was found many times. This chain uses TRBV30 with TRBJ1-1; D is uncertain. In germline, CDR1 is GTSNPN, CDR2 SVGIG (reference sequence). V was trimmed by 4 bases and J by 1 base, leaving 16 bases between them. CDR3 length equals 15 residues. The CDR3 DNA is TGTGCCTGGACCGACCGGGCCCGCAGGAACACTGAAGCTTTCTTT. This translates into CAWTDRARRNTEAFF.

On this clonotype: This may arise from a read error, as a much more abundant clone is one base away. The rearrangement links TRBV9 to TRBJ2-1, with a possible D match to TRBD2 (6 bases). In germline, CDR1 is SGDLS, CDR2 YYNGEE. The CDR3 has 17 residues. CDR3: CASSVGFGGASYNEQLF. Written as DNA, the CDR3 is TGTGCCAGCAGCGTTGGATTCGGCGGGGCCTCCTACAATGAGCAGCTCTTC.

This clonotype was counted at least ten times. The genes are TRBV30 and TRBJ2-7, with D maybe TRBD2 (5 bases). V was pared by 1 base and J by 2 bases, with 12 bases between. The CDR3 consists of 14 residues. The V gene's germline CDR1 is GTSNPN and CDR2 SVGIG (reference sequence). CDR3 DNA: TGTGCCTGGAGTGGACCGCCGGGAACCTACGAGCAGTACTTC. Its protein product is CAWSGPPGTYEQYF. The entire variable domain, with the rest obtained from reference TRBV30 and TRBJ2-7, is as follows: SQTIHQWPATLVQPVGSPLSLECTVEGTSNPNLYWYRQAAGRGLQLLFYSVGIGQISSEVPQNLSASRPQDRQFILSSKKLLLSDSGFYLCAWSGPPGTYEQYFGPGTRLTVT.

This clonotype came up a few times. V and J are TRBV5-1 and TRBJ1-1; a possible D gene is TRBD1 (5 bases). Germline lookup yields CDR1 SGHRS and CDR2 YFSETQ. This CDR3 has 13 residues. V lost 3 bases and J 3 bases, leaving 9 bases between the germline ends. In DNA, the CDR3 is TGCGCCAGCAGCTACCAGGGAGACACTGAAGCTTTCTTT. Its protein is CASSYQGDTEAFF.

This clonotype was observed many times. The CDR3 sequence is CASRAGTGGRGYTF. For the CDR3, the DNA is TGTGCCAGCAGGGCCGGGACAGGGGGCAGAGGCTACACCTTC. The J gene is TRBJ1-2, the V gene TRBV2, with 12 nucleotides matching TRBD1. Germline trimming cut 6 bases from V and 8 bases from J; bases unmatched to any gene: 7. Germline V lookup: CDR1 SNHLY, CDR2 FYNNEI. The CDR3 totals 14 residues.

Comments on this clonotype: A much larger clone lies one base from this, so it may be a read error. The chain's CDR3 is CAISDRSGNAEAFF. The CDR3 nucleotides are TGTGCCATCAGTGATCGGTCAGGGAACGCTGAAGCTTTCTTT. The chain uses TRBV10-3 and TRBJ1-1, with D perhaps matching TRBD1 (5 bases). The CDR3 totals 14 residues. Germline V gene sequence: CDR1 ENHRY, CDR2 SYGVKD.

There are a few counts of this clonotype. The chain couples TRBV6-5 to TRBJ2-7; 8 bases map to TRBD2. CDR3 length equals 16 residues. Germline V gene data show CDR1 as MNHEY and CDR2 as SVGAGI. V shed 0 bases, J shed 3 bases, and the junction held 7 bases outside the gene matches. The CDR3, as DNA: TGTGCCAGCAGTTACTCAAAGCGGGAGCTTCTCTACGAGCAGTACGTC. It codes for CASSYSKRELLYEQYV.

This clonotype was recorded at least ten times. This chain joins TRBV6-1 and TRBJ2-2; D is possibly TRBD2 (6 bases). V was cut by 6 bases and J by 5 bases, with 19 bases left in between. This CDR3 has 16 residues. CDR1 is MNHNS and CDR2 is SASEGT in the germline V gene. The CDR3 loop is CASRVRLAGPTGELFF. The CDR3 nucleotides are TGTGCCAGCAGAGTCCGACTGGCGGGGCCTACCGGGGAGCTGTTTTTT.

Only one count was recorded for this clonotype. One end of the junction varies from germline; a read error may be responsible. CDR3 DNA: TGTGCCAGCAAGACCGGGACAGGCGTAAATTCACCCCTTCACTTT. Its translation: CASKTGTGVNSPLHF. The chain couples TRBV3-1 to TRBJ1-6; 8 nucleotides align to TRBD1. Germline V CDR1 and CDR2: LGHDT, YNNKEL (reference sequence). The CDR3 sequence is 15 residues long. Using reference TRBV3-1 and TRBJ1-6 for the parts outside the CDR3, the full variable domain is DTAVSQTPKYLVTQMGNDKSIKCEQNLGHDTMYWYKQDSKKFLKIMFSYNNKELIINETVPNRFSPKSPDKAHLNLHINSLELGDSAVYFCASKTGTGVNSPLHFGNGTRLTVT.

This clonotype has ten or more counts. The chain employs TRBV5-8 and TRBJ2-3, with D uncertain. The germline CDR1 and CDR2 sequences are SGHTS and YDEGEE. The CDR3 loop spans 19 amino acids. V shed 0 bases and J shed 0 bases, with 20 bases lying between them. This CDR3 is CASSLGGRGTLRSTDTQYF. In DNA, the CDR3 is TGTGCCAGCAGCTTGGGGGGAAGAGGCACCCTCCGAAGCACAGATACGCAGTATTTT.

This clonotype occurred many times. This chain connects TRBV6-1 to TRBJ1-2; 7 nucleotides line up with TRBD1. The CDR3 spans 14 residues. After removal of 3 bases from V and 5 bases from J, the junction contained 6 bases not matched to a gene. Germline V lookup: CDR1 MNHNS, CDR2 SASEGT. In DNA form, the CDR3 reads TGTGCCAGCAGTGAGGGGGACAGCATTTATGGCTACACCTTC. Protein sequence: CASSEGDSIYGYTF.

This clonotype was detected many times. The chain joins TRBV6-1 to TRBJ1-1; TRBD1 is a possible D gene (5 bases). Germline V gene data show CDR1 as MNHNS and CDR2 as SASEGT. Trimming took 5 bases from V and 0 from J, leaving 16 bases between them. This CDR3 spans 16 amino acids. Written as DNA, the CDR3 is TGTGCCAGCAGTCTGGGACCCGATGATTTGAACACTGAAGCTTTCTTT. It codes for CASSLGPDDLNTEAFF.